This T cell receptor beta chain was sequenced for a study of blood T cell repertoires in COVID-19. About the research overall: The analysed material was cDNA or gDNA that came from T cells, B-cell-depleted T cells, or PBMCs.

With 3 bases clipped from V and 0 bases from J, the junction kept 10 bases outside the gene matches. CDR1 and CDR2 (germline): SEHNR, FQNEAQ (reference sequence). The CDR3 consists of 17 residues. Clones were read by immunoSEQ multiplex PCR, and TCRdb kept only the in-frame ones, dropping some. This table holds about 200,000 clones, 70% to 90% found once. Enrollees, roughly 18 to 90 years old, lived in around 23 US areas. Two negative PCRs, clearance, or symptom resolution characterized the recovered Cohort 3 donors. This sequence originates from a woman younger than 35 who had recovered from COVID-19. This rearrangement joins TRBV7-9 to TRBJ1-1, with 7 bases aligning to TRBD1. The sample comprised PBMCs or T cells enriched from blood (not recorded which). The CDR3 bases are TGTGCCAGCAGCTTCGACAGGGTTCAGGGGATGAACACTGAAGCTTTCTTT. Protein sequence: CASSFDRVQGMNTEAFF.